These 28 T cell receptor beta chains originate from one sample sequenced in a study of shared clonotypes between healthy human individuals. The assay was immunoSEQ multiplex PCR, and TCRdb's table has in-frame clones only and misses some. The sample records 2.3 million or so clones, approximately 95% being singletons. Sequences were obtained from naive CD4+ T cells from PBMCs. This sample's subset: CD45RA+ positively selected. The receptors were gathered from a man between 18 and 35 years old in good health. Some clones in this sample may be carry-over from other donors' samples.

The chain employs TRBV28 and TRBJ2-5; no clear D gene. The assigned J gene may be wrong: the sequence end matches TRBJ2-7 better. The CDR3 covers 13 residues. CDR1 MDHEN and CDR2 SYDVKM come from the germline V gene. The CDR3 here is CASSSPKSYEQYF. DNA of the CDR3: TGTGCCAGCAGTTCTCCCAAGTCTTACGAGCAGTACTTC.

V gene TRBV27 combines with J gene TRBJ1-1; D is uncertain. Germline CDR1 MNHEY, CDR2 SMNVEV (reference sequence). The CDR3 covers 14 residues. Trimming removed 5 bases from V and 12 bases from J, with 22 bases in between. The CDR3 bases are TGTGCCAGCAGTCCAAGCCCGAAGGGAGTAATGCCTTTCTTT. Encoded protein: CASSPSPKGVMPFF.

The chain is built from TRBV2 and TRBJ1-2; unclear D gene. The germline CDR1 and CDR2 sequences are SNHLY and FYNNEI. The CDR3 runs to 11 residues. Trimming took off 7 bases at V and 4 bases at J, with 7 bases between the two ends. The CDR3 is CASTQSYGYTF. CDR3 bases: TGTGCCAGCACCCAATCCTATGGCTACACCTTC.

This chain uses TRBV27 with TRBJ2-7; maybe TRBD2 (5 bases). Germline loops: CDR1 MNHEY, CDR2 SMNVEV (reference sequence). The CDR3 runs 11 residues. The V end was cut by 6 bases, the J end by 3 bases, with 6 bases between. DNA for the CDR3: TGTGCCAGCAGCGGGATCTACGAGCAGTACTTC. It is translated as CASSGIYEQYF.

Details on this clone: Other nucleotide sequences in the sample specify the same CDR3. This chain joins TRBV5-1 and TRBJ1-2; D is unresolved. The CDR3 sequence is 13 residues long. Germline values: CDR1 SGHRS, CDR2 YFSETQ. Trimming removed 5 bases at V and 1 base at J, with 9 bases between. In DNA form, the CDR3 reads TGCGCCAGCAGTCTGACGGTTAACTATGGCTACACCTTC. This sequence encodes CASSLTVNYGYTF.

The genes are TRBV2 and TRBJ1-2; no reliable D call. Trimming removed 7 bases from V and 4 bases from J, with 16 bases in between. CDR3 length equals 14 residues. Germline V gene sequence: CDR1 SNHLY, CDR2 FYNNEI. CDR3 loop: CASNPPFGGYGYTF. The CDR3 coding sequence is TGTGCCAGCAACCCTCCGTTCGGCGGCTATGGCTACACCTTC.

Regarding this clone: Other nucleotide sequences from this sample produce the same CDR3. This chain connects TRBV5-4 to TRBJ1-1; D gene uncertain. Germline V lookup: CDR1 SGHNT, CDR2 YYREEE (reference sequence). This CDR3 is 14 amino acids long. V was clipped by 4 bases and J by 1 base, with 11 bases between them. This CDR3 reads CASSPRTPNTEAFF. The CDR3 DNA reads TGTGCCAGCAGCCCGAGGACCCCGAACACTGAAGCTTTCTTT.

V usage is TRBV5-1 and J usage is TRBJ2-6; D perhaps matches TRBD1 (5 bases). The V and J ends lost 7 bases and 2 bases respectively, with 10 bases between them. The germline CDR1 and CDR2 sequences are SGHRS and YFSETQ. This CDR3 contains 14 residues. The CDR3 is CASSTTAGANVLTF. CDR3 bases: TGCGCCAGCTCCACGACAGCTGGGGCCAACGTCCTGACTTTC. The full variable domain, rest sourced from reference TRBV5-1 and TRBJ2-6, is KAGVTQTPRYLIKTRGQQVTLSCSPISGHRSVSWYQQTPGQGLQFLFEYFSETQRNKGNFPGRFSGRQFSNSRSEMNVSTLELGDSALYLCASSTTAGANVLTFGAGSRLTVL.

The chain carries TRBV11-2 and TRBJ1-1; tentatively, D is TRBD1 (6 bases). CDR1 and CDR2 (germline): SGHAT, FQNNGV. Trimming removed 2 bases at V and 6 bases at J, with 7 bases between. CDR3 length: 12 residues. The CDR3 DNA is TGTGCCAGCAGCTTATGGACAGCTGAAGCTTTCTTT. Amino acid sequence: CASSLWTAEAFF. The full variable domain, in which reference TRBV11-2 and TRBJ1-1 provide the parts outside the CDR3, is EAGVAQSPRYKIIEKRQSVAFWCNPISGHATLYWYQQILGQGPKLLIQFQNNGVVDDSQLPKDRFSAERLKGVDSTLKIQPAKLEDSAVYLCASSLWTAEAFFGQGTRLTVV.

V and J are TRBV9 and TRBJ1-4; D may be TRBD1 (5 bases). The CDR3 totals 14 residues. Germline V gene sequence: CDR1 SGDLS, CDR2 YYNGEE. V was trimmed by 5 bases and J by 10 bases, leaving 18 bases between them. The CDR3 region has the DNA TGTGCCAGCAGAGTGGGACCGGGTGGGGGAAAACTGTTTTTT. Its protein product is CASRVGPGGGKLFF.

The genes are TRBV28 and TRBJ2-2; 13 bases fit TRBD2. V shed 5 bases and J 9 bases; nucleotides not matched to a gene: 15. The CDR3 length is 18 residues. Germline CDR1 is MDHEN and CDR2 is SYDVKM. CDR3: CASSQPKWTSGRIRELFF. Written as DNA, the CDR3 is TGTGCCAGCAGTCAGCCGAAATGGACTAGCGGGAGAATCCGGGAGCTGTTTTTT. Looking up the rest from reference TRBV28 and TRBJ2-2 gives the full variable domain: DVKVTQSSRYLVKRTGEKVFLECVQDMDHENMFWYRQDPGLGLRLIYFSYDVKMKEKGDIPEGYSVSREKKERFSLILESASTNQTSMYLCASSQPKWTSGRIRELFFGEGSRLTVL.

This chain connects TRBV5-1 to TRBJ2-2; the D is unclear. The CDR3 contains 14 residues. The V gene lost 4 bases and the J gene lost 6 bases, with 13 bases spanning the gap. The V gene's germline CDR1 is SGHRS and CDR2 YFSETQ. The DNA of the CDR3 is TGCGCCAGCAGCCTAGGCCCTGGTCCCGGGGAGCTGTTTTTT. It specifies CASSLGPGPGELFF.

This chain links TRBV2 with TRBJ1-1; D ambiguous. The CDR3 contains 12 residues. Germline CDR1 reads SNHLY; CDR2 reads FYNNEI. Trimming cost V 3 bases and J 3 bases, with 5 bases left between them. CDR3 bases: TGTGCCAGCAGTGACACATACACTGAAGCTTTCTTT. This translates into CASSDTYTEAFF.

The chain couples TRBV9 to TRBJ2-7; the D gene is possibly TRBD1 (6 bases). This CDR3 contains 15 residues. Germline CDR1 is SGDLS and CDR2 is YYNGEE. The V and J ends lost 0 bases and 7 bases respectively, with 17 bases between them. DNA for the CDR3: TGTGCCAGCAGCGTAGCCTTAATGTCCAGGGGTGAGCAGTACTTC. It translates to CASSVALMSRGEQYF.

This clone has only a few counts. The sample carries other DNA sequences with the same CDR3. This rearrangement joins TRBV7-9 to TRBJ1-1, with 7 bases identical to TRBD1. Unmatched junction bases numbered 0, after V lost 1 base and J lost 1 base. The CDR3 has 14 residues. Germline V gene data show CDR1 as SEHNR and CDR2 as FQNEAQ (reference sequence). DNA for the CDR3: TGTGCCAGCAGCTTAGGACAGGGGAACACTGAAGCTTTCTTT. Translating it yields CASSLGQGNTEAFF. Combining the CDR3 with reference TRBV7-9 and TRBJ1-1 gives the whole variable domain DTGVSQNPRHKITKRGQNVTFRCDPISEHNRLYWYRQTLGQGPEFLTYFQNEAQLEKSRLLSDRFSAERPKGSFSTLEIQRTEQGDSAMYLCASSLGQGNTEAFFGQGTRLTVV.

This chain joins TRBV10-3 and TRBJ2-1; D is uncertain. The CDR3 extends over 14 amino acids. The V and J ends lost 7 bases and 6 bases respectively, with 16 bases between them. Germline V gives CDR1 ENHRY, CDR2 SYGVKD. In DNA, the CDR3 is TGTGCCATCAACACAGACGCTGTGCGCAATGAGCAGTTCTTC. This sequence encodes CAINTDAVRNEQFF.

The V and J genes are TRBV5-6 and TRBJ1-1, with unresolved D. Germline loops: CDR1 SGHDT, CDR2 YYEEEE. The CDR3 is 14 residues long. The V end was cut by 4 bases, the J end by 0 bases, with 10 bases between. In DNA, the CDR3 is TGTGCCAGCAGCGACGAAAAACTGAACACTGAAGCTTTCTTT. Protein: CASSDEKLNTEAFF.

This chain connects TRBV5-1 to TRBJ1-4; D uncertain. V lost 6 bases, J lost 8 bases, and 23 bases lay in between. Germline CDR1 reads SGHRS; CDR2 reads YFSETQ. CDR3 size: 16 residues. In DNA form, the CDR3 reads TGCGCCAGCACCAACGGGCCGGGCCCAAGAGGCGAAAAACTGTTTTTT. Protein sequence: CASTNGPGPRGEKLFF.

The gene calls are TRBV6-5 and TRBJ2-5; 12 nucleotides line up with TRBD2. Trimming removed 6 bases from V and 4 bases from J; junction bases left unmatched: 6. CDR1 is MNHEY and CDR2 is SVGAGI in the germline V gene. This CDR3 has 15 residues. The CDR3 here is CASRTSGSSRETQYF. CDR3 nucleotide sequence: TGTGCCAGCAGGACTAGCGGGAGTAGTCGAGAGACCCAGTACTTC.

The chain links TRBV11-2 to TRBJ1-3; D is possibly TRBD1 (6 bases). CDR3 length: 13 residues. The germline gives CDR1 SGHAT, CDR2 FQNNGV. Trimming shortened V by 5 bases and J by 9 bases, and 14 bases separated the two germline ends. The CDR3 DNA reads TGTGCCAGCAGCCCCGGCGGGGGGGCCACCATATATTTT. Its protein product is CASSPGGGATIYF.

The chain employs TRBV12-5 and TRBJ2-1; 11 nucleotides agree with TRBD2. V was pared by 2 bases and J by 1 base, with 13 bases of the junction left unmatched. The CDR3 totals 20 residues. CDR1 and CDR2 from the germline V gene are LGHNT and FRNRAP. The DNA of the CDR3 is TGTGCTAGTGGTTTGAGTCTTAGCGGGAGGGCGAAGGGTTCCTACAATGAGCAGTTCTTC. This sequence encodes CASGLSLSGRAKGSYNEQFF. The full variable domain, with the rest looked up from reference TRBV12-5 and TRBJ2-1, is DARVTQTPRHKVTEMGQEVTMRCQPILGHNTVFWYRQTMMQGLELLAYFRNRAPLDDSGMPKDRFSAEMPDATLATLKIQPSEPRDSAVYFCASGLSLSGRAKGSYNEQFFGPGTRLTVL.

V usage is TRBV27 and J usage is TRBJ1-4, with 8 positions matching TRBD1. Germline assignment: CDR1 MNHEY and CDR2 SMNVEV (reference sequence). V shed 6 bases and J 5 bases; nucleotides not matched to a gene: 5. The CDR3 spans 14 residues. The CDR3 DNA is TGTGCCAGCAGGACGGGACAGGCGAATGAAAAACTGTTTTTT. Translation: CASRTGQANEKLFF.

This clone was picked up one time. This chain joins TRBV30 and TRBJ2-7; maybe TRBD2 (6 bases). The CDR3 has 17 amino acids. Germline V gene sequence: CDR1 GTSNPN, CDR2 SVGIG (reference sequence). The V and J ends lost 2 bases and 5 bases respectively, with 25 bases between them. This CDR3 is CAWSKYRPSRETHEQYF. In DNA, the CDR3 is TGTGCCTGGAGTAAATACCGACCTAGCCGGGAGACCCACGAGCAGTACTTC.

This chain links TRBV20-1 with TRBJ2-5; D is unclear. The CDR3 totals 11 residues. Germline V gene data show CDR1 as DFQATT and CDR2 as SNEGSKA (reference sequence). V lost 3 bases and J lost 4, with 6 bases in between. As DNA, the CDR3 is TGCAGTGCTAGTTCGATAGAGACCCAGTACTTC. Protein: CSASSIETQYF.

The chain combines TRBV18 with TRBJ1-2, with D possibly being TRBD1 (6 bases). The CDR3 runs 14 residues. V lost 0 bases and J lost 4, with 9 bases in between. CDR1 is KGHSH, CDR2 LQKENI, per germline. CDR3 in DNA: TGTGCCAGCTCACCACCCGGGGGCGTCTATGGCTACACCTTC. It is translated as CASSPPGGVYGYTF.

This chain joins TRBV5-1 and TRBJ2-7; maybe TRBD2 (5 bases). Germline assignment: CDR1 SGHRS and CDR2 YFSETQ. The CDR3 length is 14 residues. V lost 0 bases and J 6 bases, leaving 13 bases between the germline ends. The DNA of the CDR3 is TGCGCCAGCAGCTTGGGGCCGGGGATGGGCGAGCAGTACTTC. Amino acid sequence: CASSLGPGMGEQYF.

The genes are TRBV9 and TRBJ1-2; D unresolved. This CDR3 spans 14 amino acids. CDR1 is SGDLS, CDR2 YYNGEE, per germline. Trimming removed 0 bases from V and 7 bases from J, with 13 bases in between. DNA for the CDR3: TGTGCCAGCAGCGTAGACGTCCTGGGGTCTGGCTACACCTTC. Translated: CASSVDVLGSGYTF.

The chain links TRBV7-2 to TRBJ2-1, with 11 nucleotides matching TRBD1. Trimming at V came to 2 bases and at J to 8 bases, leaving 8 bases not matched to a gene. CDR3 length equals 16 residues. CDR1 and CDR2 (germline): SGHTA, FQGNSA. The CDR3 region is CASSLMVGQGADEQFF. The CDR3 region has the DNA TGTGCCAGCAGCTTAATGGTAGGACAGGGGGCAGATGAGCAGTTCTTC.